The 17 T cell receptor beta chains given below trace back to one sample, sequenced in a study of neurological immune-mediated disorders. TCRdb re-derived calls from the 5' RACE reads in MiXCR, one entry per CDR3 protein. The sample shows 80,000 to 95,000 distinct CDR3 sequences, 3% to 4% of them seen only once. Material: PBMCs. Every receptor here comes from a woman aged 45-65 years with multiple sclerosis.

This clonotype was detected many times. The J gene is TRBJ2-3, the V gene TRBV10-3; D is uncertain. The germline V gene has CDR1 ENHRY and CDR2 SYGVKD. V lost 2 bases and J lost 6, with 9 bases in between. This CDR3 region has 13 residues. DNA for the CDR3: TGTGCCATCAGTGAGCGTGAGTTTGATACGCAGTATTTT. Its protein is CAISEREFDTQYF.

This clonotype was observed at least ten times. The J gene is TRBJ1-2, the V gene TRBV7-9; D uncertain. The V and J ends lost 3 bases and 3 bases respectively, with 8 bases between them. Germline lookup yields CDR1 SEHNR and CDR2 FQNEAQ (reference sequence). This CDR3 has 13 residues. CDR3 coding DNA: TGTGCCAGCAGCTTTACCGTCGACTATGGCTACACCTTC. Its translation is CASSFTVDYGYTF.

The V gene is TRBV29-1, the J gene TRBJ1-2, with D uncertain. Between the trimmed V and J ends, which lost 5 bases and 8 bases, there was a span of 12 bases. The germline V gene encodes CDR1 SQVTM and CDR2 ANQGSEA. The CDR3 covers 11 residues. The CDR3 loop reads CSVPGLSGYTF. CDR3 DNA: TGCAGCGTTCCAGGACTCTCGGGCTACACCTTC.

This clonotype was seen ten or more times. This sequence joins TRBV9 and TRBJ2-1; 10 bases agree with TRBD2. V lost 1 base and J lost 10; bases outside the gene matches: 11. The CDR3 totals 16 residues. The V gene's germline CDR1 is SGDLS and CDR2 YYNGEE. The CDR3: CASSVMGSGGAGEQFF. In DNA, the CDR3 is TGTGCCAGCAGCGTAATGGGAAGCGGGGGGGCCGGGGAGCAGTTCTTC.

On this clonotype itself: The junction does not match germline at one end; this may be a read error. This chain uses TRBV20-1 with TRBJ1-6; possible D gene TRBD1, 5 bases. Germline V gene lookup returns CDR1 DFQATT and CDR2 SNEGSKA (reference sequence). This CDR3 spans 13 amino acids. CDR3 nucleotides: TGCAGTGCGGCGGGTGCAGGGTTTTCAACCCTCAACTTT. The encoded protein is CSAAGAGFSTLNF.

This clonotype was found many times. The chain uses TRBV20-1 and TRBJ1-5; a possible D gene is TRBD1 (6 bases). CDR1 is DFQATT and CDR2 is SNEGSKA in the germline V gene (reference sequence). The CDR3 contains 14 residues. Trimming pared 5 bases from V and 4 bases from J, leaving 15 bases between. The CDR3 spells CSAAAGTNNQPQHF. CDR3 DNA sequence: TGCAGTGCTGCGGCCGGGACAAATAATCAGCCCCAGCATTTT.

This clonotype was recorded many times. The V gene is TRBV5-6, the J gene TRBJ2-1; 7 bases agree with TRBD1. The CDR3 extends over 13 amino acids. The J segment lost 4 bases and the V segment lost 3 bases, leaving 1 base of the junction unmatched. Germline CDR1 and CDR2: SGHDT and YYEEEE. In nucleotides, the CDR3 is TGTGCCAGCAGCTGGACAGGTTACAATGAGCAGTTCTTC. This translates into CASSWTGYNEQFF. The whole variable domain, remainder taken from reference TRBV5-6 and TRBJ2-1, is DAGVTQSPTHLIKTRGQQVTLRCSPKSGHDTVSWYQQALGQGPQFIFQYYEEEERQRGNFPDRFSGHQFPNYSSELNVNALLLGDSALYLCASSWTGYNEQFFGPGTRLTVL.

This clonotype was counted many times. The rearrangement joins TRBV7-9 to TRBJ2-3; D uncertain. The CDR3 consists of 9 residues. V shed 3 bases and J shed 10 bases, with 2 bases lying between them. Per the germline V gene, CDR1 is SEHNR and CDR2 is FQNEAQ (reference sequence). CDR3 nucleotide sequence: TGTGCCAGCAGCTTTCCGCAGTATTTT. It specifies CASSFPQYF.

Of note for this clonotype: A much larger clone is a single base away; this may be a read error. The chain uses TRBV9 and TRBJ2-2; unclear D gene. V was trimmed by 4 bases and J by 1 base, leaving 11 bases between them. This CDR3 region has 15 residues. The V gene's germline CDR1 is SGDLS and CDR2 YYNGEE. CDR3: CASSNLSVNTGELFF. The CDR3 coding sequence is TGTGCCAGCAGCAACCTATCGGTGAACACCGGGGAGCTGTTTTTT.

The chain couples TRBV20-1 to TRBJ1-2; perhaps TRBD1 as D (6 bases). CDR1 and CDR2 from the germline V gene are DFQATT and SNEGSKA (reference sequence). Trimming left V 3 bases short and J 8 bases short, with 16 bases between. This CDR3 is 13 amino acids long. The CDR3 is CSASPRGGLGYTF. The CDR3, as DNA: TGCAGTGCTAGCCCCCGGGGGGGCCTCGGCTACACCTTC.

This clonotype was recorded at least ten times. CDR3 residues: CASKRGANYEQYF. In DNA form, the CDR3 reads TGTGCCAGCAAACGGGGAGCCAACTACGAGCAGTACTTC. The rearrangement joins TRBV6-5 to TRBJ2-7, with D perhaps TRBD2 (5 bases). CDR1 is MNHEY and CDR2 is SVGAGI in the germline V gene. This CDR3 is built from 13 residues. The germline V and J ends were trimmed by 7 bases and 3 bases, with 13 bases remaining between them.

This clonotype was counted ten times or more. V usage is TRBV6-2 or TRBV6-3 and J usage is TRBJ1-1, with TRBD1 matching over 7 bases. Germline V gene lookup returns CDR1 MNHEY and CDR2 SVGEGT. The CDR3 is made up of 16 amino acids. Trimming removed 1 base from V and 5 bases from J; junction bases left unmatched: 10. CDR3 region: CASSYYTVTGKTEAFF. For the CDR3, the DNA is TGTGCCAGCAGTTACTATACCGTGACAGGGAAGACTGAAGCTTTCTTT.

This clonotype was observed a few times. The chain is built from TRBV2 and TRBJ1-5; TRBD1 might be the D (5 bases). The V gene lost 11 bases and the J gene lost 4 bases, with 12 bases spanning the gap. The CDR3 totals 12 residues. Germline-derived CDR1 and CDR2 are SNHLY and FYNNEI. The CDR3 region is CAGRTQNQPQHF. CDR3 sequence (DNA): TGTGCCGGGAGGACACAGAATCAGCCCCAGCATTTT.

This clonotype has a count of ten or more. J is TRBJ1-6 and V is TRBV7-2, with TRBD1 identical over 9 bases. CDR3 length: 15 amino acids. After removal of 4 bases from V and 8 bases from J, the junction contained 6 bases not matched to a gene. Germline-derived CDR1 and CDR2 are SGHTA and FQGNSA. The DNA for the CDR3 is TGTGCCAGCAGCTCAACAGGGGGCGTCCATTCACCCCTCCACTTT. Its protein product is CASSSTGGVHSPLHF.

This clonotype was picked up a small number of times. The DNA is omitted, as the CDR3 cannot be located on it reliably, and the CDR3 follows TCRdb's listing. The chain combines TRBV7-9 with TRBJ1-5; the listed D gene, TRBD1, was not tested against the DNA. In germline, CDR1 is SEHNR, CDR2 FQNEAQ (reference sequence). Both ends counted, the CDR3 spans 15 residues. The CDR3 reads CASSFGTGANKTQNF.

This clonotype has at least ten counts. The V gene is TRBV7-2, the J gene TRBJ1-3, with D possibly matching TRBD1 (6 bases). V lost 6 bases and J lost 0, with 9 bases in between. The CDR3 length is 14 residues. CDR1 SGHTA and CDR2 FQGNSA come from the germline V gene. The CDR3 spells CASRRQDSGNTIYF. DNA for the CDR3: TGTGCCAGCAGGAGACAGGACTCTGGAAACACCATATATTTT.

In this sample, this clonotype turned up many times. The chain carries TRBV18 and TRBJ2-7, with D possibly being TRBD2 (5 bases). Trimming took 3 bases from V and 0 from J, leaving 15 bases between them. The CDR3 contains 16 residues. CDR1 and CDR2 from the germline V gene are KGHSH and LQKENI. In nucleotides, the CDR3 is TGTGCCAGCTCACCGGCATTCCCGGGGAGCTCCTACGAGCAGTACTTC. Translation: CASSPAFPGSSYEQYF.